This T cell receptor (beta chain) was found in a study of OX40 agonist ivuxolimab in advanced cancers. Study details: Partial responses were seen in three patients, one with hepatocellular carcinoma and two with cutaneous melanoma.

With baseline, cycle 4 day 1, and cycle 7 day 1 as timepoints, blood was sampled. The CDR3 consists of 18 residues. V was pared by 4 bases and J by 10 bases, with 14 bases of the junction left unmatched. Per germline, CDR1 LNHDA and CDR2 SQIVND (reference sequence). TCRdb's table, derived via immunoSEQ multiplex PCR, lists solely in-frame clones and lacks some. Altogether 90,000 or so clones are present, more than 70% being singletons, with the ten largest covering more than 4%. Here the sequenced sample was CD4+ or CD8+ T cells sorted from blood, taken in a trial of the OX40 agonist ivuxolimab. This clonotype originated in an adult with an advanced solid tumor such as melanoma, head and neck, liver or kidney cancer. This chain connects TRBV19 to TRBJ1-6, with 12 bases identical to TRBD1. CDR3 loop: CASSTVPGQGARESPLHF. The CDR3 nucleotides read TGTGCCAGTAGTACCGTCCCGGGACAGGGGGCGAGGGAGTCACCCCTCCACTTT.